This passage covers 27 T cell receptor beta chains from one sample sequenced in a study of blood T cell repertoires in COVID-19. The data were produced by immunoSEQ multiplex PCR, yet TCRdb's version contains in-frame clones alone and is incomplete. Of approximately 300,000 clones detected, roughly nine tenths appear once; the ten largest clones hold under 20%. The sequencing input was PBMCs or T cells enriched from blood (not recorded which). These TCRs come from a woman in her thirties who had recovered from COVID-19.

The CDR3 is CASSSWPGQGRNEQFF. DNA of the CDR3: TGTGCCAGCTCATCATGGCCGGGACAGGGGAGGAATGAGCAGTTCTTC. This chain links TRBV18 with TRBJ2-1; 10 nucleotides align to TRBD1. The CDR3 has 16 residues. Losses at the gene ends were 5 bases for V and 7 bases for J; bases not matched to a gene: 11. CDR1 and CDR2 from the germline V gene are KGHSH and LQKENI.

The gene calls are TRBV7-8 and TRBJ1-2; TRBD1 matches at 7 bases. V shed 0 bases and J 4 bases; nucleotides not matched to a gene: 5. The CDR3 has 15 amino acids. Germline V gene lookup returns CDR1 SGHVS and CDR2 FQNEAQ. The CDR3 coding sequence is TGTGCCAGCAGCTTAGCAGGGGGCGAACTCTATGGCTACACCTTC. Translating it yields CASSLAGGELYGYTF.

This sequence joins TRBV19 and TRBJ2-1, with no clear D. Germline CDR1 reads LNHDA; CDR2 reads SQIVND (reference sequence). The CDR3 is 13 residues long. V was clipped by 0 bases and J by 10 bases, with 10 bases between them. The CDR3: CASSIEAVREQFF. CDR3 bases: TGTGCCAGTAGTATAGAGGCGGTACGGGAGCAGTTCTTC. Full variable domain (missing parts from reference TRBV19 and TRBJ2-1): DGGITQSPKYLFRKEGQNVTLSCEQNLNHDAMYWYRQDPGQGLRLIYYSQIVNDFQKGDIAEGYSVSREKKESFPLTVTSAQKNPTAFYLCASSIEAVREQFFGPGTRLTVL.

This clone was seen a handful of times. The V and J genes are TRBV7-2 and TRBJ2-7, with 8 bases that match TRBD1. The V gene end was trimmed by 5 bases and the J gene end by 7 bases; junction bases not matched to a gene: 13. There are 15 residues in the CDR3. Germline V gives CDR1 SGHTA, CDR2 FQGNSA. As DNA, the CDR3 is TGTGCCAGCAGCCTAGGACAGGGTTCTGTGGGTGAGCAGTACTTC. As protein: CASSLGQGSVGEQYF.

The rearrangement uses TRBV6-1 and TRBJ2-1; the match to TRBD2 covers 8 bases. V shed 4 bases, J shed 5 bases, and the junction held 10 bases outside the gene matches. CDR1 is MNHNS, CDR2 SASEGT, per germline. The CDR3 sequence is 16 residues long. The CDR3 loop is CASSGRYGRGDNEQFF. The DNA for the CDR3 is TGTGCCAGCAGTGGCCGCTACGGGAGGGGGGACAATGAGCAGTTCTTC.

The sample holds one count of this clone. One junction end does not reproduce the germline sequence, and a read error may be involved. The chain is built from TRBV5-1 and TRBJ2-1; the match to TRBD2 covers 9 bases. Germline V gene sequence: CDR1 SGHRS, CDR2 YFSETQ. This CDR3 spans 12 amino acids. CDR3 loop: CASSLGGTSPLF. CDR3 nucleotide sequence: TGCGCCAGCAGCCTGGGGGGGACTAGCCCCCTCTTC.

The chain is built from TRBV27 and TRBJ2-7, with D hard to call. Germline CDR1 MNHEY, CDR2 SMNVEV (reference sequence). V dropped 4 bases and J dropped 3 bases, with 16 bases sitting between them. The CDR3 sequence is 15 residues long. DNA of the CDR3: TGTGCCAGCAGTTACAACTGGCAGTGGAGCTACGAGCAGTACTTC. Amino acid sequence: CASSYNWQWSYEQYF.

The V gene is TRBV4-3, the J gene TRBJ1-2, with TRBD1 as a possible D gene (5 bases). The V end was cut by 0 bases, the J end by 0 bases, with 5 bases between. Germline values: CDR1 LGHNA, CDR2 YSLEER. This CDR3 spans 14 amino acids. The CDR3 region is CASSQDRANYGYTF. CDR3 DNA sequence: TGCGCCAGCAGCCAAGACAGGGCTAACTATGGCTACACCTTC.

The chain links TRBV28 to TRBJ2-7; 8 bases align to TRBD1. After removal of 5 bases from V and 3 bases from J, the junction contained 6 bases not matched to a gene. This CDR3 region has 14 residues. Germline CDR1 and CDR2: MDHEN and SYDVKM. CDR3 bases: TGTGCCAGCAGTCGACAGGGGTTCGGCTACGAGCAGTACTTC. Protein: CASSRQGFGYEQYF. Full variable domain (missing parts from reference TRBV28 and TRBJ2-7): DVKVTQSSRYLVKRTGEKVFLECVQDMDHENMFWYRQDPGLGLRLIYFSYDVKMKEKGDIPEGYSVSREKKERFSLILESASTNQTSMYLCASSRQGFGYEQYFGPGTRLTVT.

The chain couples TRBV5-6 to TRBJ2-3; D uncertain. Germline CDR1 and CDR2: SGHDT and YYEEEE. The CDR3 consists of 12 residues. The V end lost 2 bases, the J end lost 3 bases, and 4 bases lay between the germline ends. CDR3 sequence reads: CASSFPTDTQYF. The CDR3 DNA reads as TGTGCCAGCAGCTTCCCTACAGATACGCAGTATTTT.

The chain links TRBV28 to TRBJ1-2; TRBD1 agrees at 9 bases. CDR1 is MDHEN, CDR2 SYDVKM, per germline. Trimming cost V 6 bases and J 4 bases; bases outside gene matches: 9. This CDR3 contains 15 residues. CDR3 residues: CASSRGQGGGYGYTF. The CDR3 DNA follows: TGTGCCAGCAGCCGGGGACAGGGAGGGGGCTATGGCTACACCTTC.

The chain is built from TRBV3-1 (or the pseudogene TRBV3-2) and TRBJ1-1; D gene unclear. V lost 0 bases to trimming and J lost 1 base, with 6 bases between them. Germline V gene data show CDR1 as LGHDT and CDR2 as YNNKEL (reference sequence). The length of the CDR3 is 14 residues. Written as DNA, the CDR3 is TGTGCCAGCAGCCAAGATACCAGGAACACTGAAGCTTTCTTT. Residues: CASSQDTRNTEAFF.

J is TRBJ2-4 and V is TRBV10-1; weak D call: TRBD2 (5 bases). V was shortened by 9 bases and J by 1 base, with 22 bases between the two germline ends. Per germline, CDR1 WNHNN and CDR2 SYGVQD (reference sequence). The length of the CDR3 is 17 residues. Here the CDR3 reads CARSLLGRIGAKNIQYF. The CDR3 DNA is TGCGCCAGGTCCCTACTAGGACGCATTGGGGCCAAAAACATTCAGTACTTC.

The chain is built from TRBV7-9 and TRBJ1-2; TRBD1 agrees at 7 bases. CDR1 is SEHNR, CDR2 FQNEAQ, per germline (reference sequence). V trimming: 2 bases; J trimming: 1 base; junction bases outside the gene matches: 4. The CDR3 length is 15 residues. The chain's CDR3 is CASSLLQGVNYGYTF. CDR3 DNA sequence: TGTGCCAGCAGCTTACTTCAGGGGGTTAACTATGGCTACACCTTC.

This rearrangement joins TRBV27 to TRBJ2-1; 13 bases match TRBD2. This CDR3 is 15 amino acids long. The V gene's germline CDR1 is MNHEY and CDR2 SMNVEV (reference sequence). J was trimmed by 7 bases and V by 5 bases; bases with no gene match: 5. CDR3 sequence reads: CASSPRLAGGNEQFF. In DNA, the CDR3 is TGTGCCAGCAGTCCTCGACTAGCGGGAGGAAATGAGCAGTTCTTC.

This rearrangement joins TRBV7-9 to TRBJ2-1, with D unclear. The CDR3 is 13 amino acids. Trimming shortened V by 4 bases and J by 0 bases, and 4 bases separated the two germline ends. In germline, CDR1 is SEHNR, CDR2 FQNEAQ (reference sequence). CDR3 nucleotides: TGTGCCAGCAGCTCCAGCTCCTACAATGAGCAGTTCTTC. Amino acid sequence: CASSSSSYNEQFF.

This clone was observed once. J is TRBJ2-7 and V is TRBV7-8, with 9 bases aligning to TRBD2. Germline CDR1 reads SGHVS; CDR2 reads FQNEAQ. The length of the CDR3 is 16 residues. V shed 5 bases, J shed 7 bases, and the junction held 15 bases outside the gene matches. CDR3 residues: CASSPGGSGGLAEQYF. Written as DNA, the CDR3 is TGTGCCAGCAGCCCGGGAGGGAGCGGGGGGCTTGCTGAGCAGTACTTC.

The chain carries TRBV24-1 and TRBJ1-2, with TRBD1 identical over 9 bases. Losses at the gene ends were 9 bases for V and 8 bases for J; bases not matched to a gene: 6. The CDR3 totals 12 residues. CDR1 and CDR2 (germline): KGHDR, SFDVKD. CDR3 DNA sequence: TGTGCCACCCTGGGACAGGGTGGAGGCTACACCTTC. This translates into CATLGQGGGYTF.

The J gene is TRBJ2-2, the V gene TRBV9; tentative D call: TRBD1 (6 bases). The germline V gene encodes CDR1 SGDLS and CDR2 YYNGEE. V was shortened by 0 bases and J by 4 bases, with 13 bases between the two germline ends. The CDR3 covers 16 residues. In DNA form, the CDR3 reads TGTGCCAGCAGCGTAGGGGGGCTAGCAAGCACCGGGGAGCTGTTTTTT. Translating it yields CASSVGGLASTGELFF.

The gene calls are TRBV7-8 and TRBJ1-4, with 7 nucleotides matching TRBD1. The germline CDR1 and CDR2 sequences are SGHVS and FQNEAQ. J gave up 7 bases and V 5 bases, and 7 bases lay outside the gene matches. The CDR3 sequence is 14 residues long. The CDR3 spells CASSPDRVTEKLFF. CDR3 bases: TGTGCCAGCAGCCCAGACAGGGTTACTGAAAAACTGTTTTTT.

The chain carries TRBV7-9 and TRBJ1-6, with D unclear. Germline V CDR1 and CDR2: SEHNR, FQNEAQ (reference sequence). V dropped 1 base and J dropped 6 bases, with 10 bases sitting between them. The length of the CDR3 is 15 residues. The CDR3 here is CASSLGLGANSPLHF. CDR3 in DNA: TGTGCCAGCAGCTTAGGGCTAGGCGCTAATTCACCCCTCCACTTT.

The V and J genes are TRBV18 and TRBJ2-5; D might be TRBD2 (5 bases). The germline gives CDR1 KGHSH, CDR2 LQKENI. This CDR3 is 13 amino acids long. Trimming shortened V by 3 bases and J by 3 bases, and 8 bases separated the two germline ends. CDR3 coding DNA: TGTGCCAGCTCACCGAGGGTGGAAGAGACCCAGTACTTC. Translating it yields CASSPRVEETQYF.

The V gene is TRBV9, the J gene TRBJ1-4; D unclear. Trimming took off 0 bases at V and 7 bases at J, with 13 bases between the two ends. Germline-derived CDR1 and CDR2 are SGDLS and YYNGEE. The CDR3 extends over 15 amino acids. The CDR3 DNA sequence: TGTGCCAGCAGCGTAGGTGCCGAAGCCTCTGAAAAACTGTTTTTT. Protein: CASSVGAEASEKLFF.

The rearrangement joins TRBV3-1 (or the pseudogene TRBV3-2) to TRBJ2-2; weak D call: TRBD2 (5 bases). Trimming left V 6 bases short and J 1 base short, with 12 bases between. Looked up from germline, CDR1 is LGHDT and CDR2 is YNNKEL (reference sequence). The CDR3 spans 15 residues. The CDR3 region has the DNA TGTGCCAGCAGGGATACTAGGAGGAACACCGGGGAGCTGTTTTTT. It translates to CASRDTRRNTGELFF.

The chain recombines TRBV5-1 with TRBJ2-1, with 8 bases matching TRBD2. Unmatched junction bases numbered 9, after V lost 4 bases and J lost 6 bases. The germline V gene has CDR1 SGHRS and CDR2 YFSETQ. The CDR3 sequence is 15 residues long. The CDR3 protein is CASSGWTSPPNEQFF. In DNA, the CDR3 is TGCGCCAGCAGCGGATGGACTAGCCCCCCCAATGAGCAGTTCTTC.

This chain uses TRBV18 with TRBJ1-1; 11 positions match TRBD1. Germline V gene data show CDR1 as KGHSH and CDR2 as LQKENI. This CDR3 contains 15 residues. V was pared by 4 bases and J by 4 bases, with 5 bases of the junction left unmatched. The CDR3 protein is CASSLGQGASTEAFF. The CDR3 coding sequence is TGTGCCAGCTCACTCGGACAGGGGGCGAGCACTGAAGCTTTCTTT.

The V call is TRBV3-1 (or the pseudogene TRBV3-2), the J call TRBJ1-6, with D hard to call. This CDR3 spans 15 amino acids. Germline lookup yields CDR1 LGHDT and CDR2 YNNKEL (reference sequence). Trimming cost V 8 bases and J 1 base, with 12 bases left between them. The DNA for the CDR3 is TGTGCCAGCCAAAGAAAGACTTCCTATAATTCACCCCTCCACTTT. It is translated as CASQRKTSYNSPLHF.